These T cell receptor beta chains were read from a single sample in a study of blood T cell repertoires in COVID-19. Libraries were prepared by immunoSEQ multiplex PCR; TCRdb keeps only in-frame clonotypes and omits some of them. The data contain around 230,000 clones, 70% to 85% of them singletons. Specimen: PBMCs or T cells enriched from blood (not recorded which). The receptors derive from a man in his forties or fifties who had recovered from COVID-19. CDR3s include the opening cysteine and the closing phenylalanine or tryptophan. D genes are given only for firm matches. The size field is filled for only some rows; it gives once, few, many or a size class.

v_call: TRBV7-2; d_call: .; j_call: TRBJ1-2; clone_size: .; cdr3_aa: CASSLTYIDSIYGYTF; cdr3_nt: TGTGCCAGCAGCCTTACGTATATAGACAGCATCTATGGCTACACCTTC
v_call: TRBV19; d_call: .; j_call: TRBJ1-5; clone_size: .; cdr3_aa: CASSFRGGQPQHF; cdr3_nt: TGTGCCAGTAGTTTCCGGGGTGGCCAGCCCCAGCATTTT
v_call: TRBV19; d_call: .; j_call: TRBJ1-2; clone_size: .; cdr3_aa: CASKPGRDYGYTF; cdr3_nt: TGTGCCAGTAAGCCAGGGCGTGACTATGGCTACACCTTC
v_call: TRBV27; d_call: TRBD1; j_call: TRBJ1-2; clone_size: .; cdr3_aa: CASSSRDRGLAGYTF; cdr3_nt: TGTGCCAGCAGTTCGCGGGACAGGGGGTTAGCTGGCTACACCTTC
v_call: TRBV4-1; d_call: .; j_call: TRBJ1-2; clone_size: .; cdr3_aa: CATSTQGDYGYTF; cdr3_nt: TGCGCCACCTCGACACAGGGCGACTATGGCTACACCTTC
v_call: TRBV28; d_call: TRBD1; j_call: TRBJ1-2; clone_size: .; cdr3_aa: CASSPLPGTGRDGYTF; cdr3_nt: TGTGCCAGCAGTCCCCTACCTGGGACAGGGAGGGATGGCTACACCTTC
v_call: TRBV7-9; d_call: TRBD2; j_call: TRBJ2-4; clone_size: few; cdr3_aa: CASSPRTSGSNKNIQYF; cdr3_nt: TGTGCCAGCAGCCCCCGGACTAGCGGGAGTAACAAAAACATTCAGTACTTC
v_call: TRBV7-9; d_call: TRBD2; j_call: TRBJ2-3; clone_size: .; cdr3_aa: CASSPAGDTQYF; cdr3_nt: TGTGCCAGCAGCCCAGCGGGGGATACGCAGTATTTT
v_call: TRBV7-6; d_call: TRBD1; j_call: TRBJ1-1; clone_size: once; cdr3_aa: CASSGPGQGFGTEAFF; cdr3_nt: TGTGCCAGCAGCGGGCCGGGACAGGGATTCGGAACTGAAGCTTTCTTT
v_call: TRBV12-3/TRBV12-4; d_call: .; j_call: TRBJ1-2; clone_size: .; cdr3_aa: CASSSTAFYGYTF; cdr3_nt: TGTGCCAGCAGTAGTACAGCCTTTTATGGCTACACCTTC
v_call: TRBV19; d_call: TRBD1; j_call: TRBJ2-7; clone_size: .; cdr3_aa: CASSQTGGSTYEQYF; cdr3_nt: TGTGCCAGTAGCCAAACAGGGGGCTCCACCTACGAGCAGTACTTC
v_call: TRBV5-1; d_call: .; j_call: TRBJ1-2; clone_size: .; cdr3_aa: CASSPGGAGSDGYTF; cdr3_nt: TGCGCCAGCAGCCCGGGAGGGGCAGGGTCTGATGGCTACACCTTC
v_call: TRBV6-5; d_call: .; j_call: TRBJ1-4; clone_size: .; cdr3_aa: CASSYRSGLNEKLFF; cdr3_nt: TGTGCCAGCAGTTACCGGTCAGGTCTCAATGAAAAACTGTTTTTT
v_call: TRBV5-1; d_call: TRBD1; j_call: TRBJ1-6; clone_size: .; cdr3_aa: CASRIQGAWSPLHF; cdr3_nt: TGCGCCAGCCGAATCCAGGGGGCTTGGTCACCCCTCCACTTT
v_call: TRBV7-9; d_call: .; j_call: TRBJ2-3; clone_size: .; cdr3_aa: CASSLGGGSQYF; cdr3_nt: TGTGCCAGCAGCTTGGGCGGAGGCTCGCAGTATTTT
v_call: TRBV5-1; d_call: .; j_call: TRBJ2-5; clone_size: once; cdr3_aa: CASSFLNSAAQETQYF; cdr3_nt: TGCGCCAGCAGCTTTCTTAATAGCGCGGCACAAGAGACCCAGTACTTC
v_call: TRBV30; d_call: TRBD1; j_call: TRBJ1-2; clone_size: .; cdr3_aa: CAWTKLQGAGGYTF; cdr3_nt: TGTGCCTGGACCAAATTACAGGGGGCGGGTGGCTACACCTTC